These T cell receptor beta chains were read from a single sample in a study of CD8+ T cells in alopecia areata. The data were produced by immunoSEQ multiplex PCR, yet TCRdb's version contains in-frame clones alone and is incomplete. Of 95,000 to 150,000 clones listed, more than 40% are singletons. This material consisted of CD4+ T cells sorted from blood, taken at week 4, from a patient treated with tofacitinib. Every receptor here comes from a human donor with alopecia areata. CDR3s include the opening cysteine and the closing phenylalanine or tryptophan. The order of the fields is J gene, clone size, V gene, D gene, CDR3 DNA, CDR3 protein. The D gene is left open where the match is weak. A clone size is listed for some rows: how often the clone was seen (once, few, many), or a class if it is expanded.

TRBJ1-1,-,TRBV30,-,TGTGCCTGGAGTGTTCGGGGTAACACTGAAGCTTTCTTT,CAWSVRGNTEAFF
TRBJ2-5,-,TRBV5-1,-,TGCGCCAGCAGCTTGGGAGGCTTTGAGACCCAGTACTTC,CASSLGGFETQYF
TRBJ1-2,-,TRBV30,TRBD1,TGTGCCTGTAGAAGGGACAGGGGGCGCAGAGGAGGCTACACCTTC,CACRRDRGRRGGYTF
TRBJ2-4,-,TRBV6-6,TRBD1,TGTGCCAGCAGTTACAAGGGGGCCGAAAAAAACATTCAGTACTTC,CASSYKGAEKNIQYF
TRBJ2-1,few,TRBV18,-,TGTGCCAGCCTCACCGGGCATGAGCAGTTCTTC,CASLTGHEQFF
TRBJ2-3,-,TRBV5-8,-,TGTGCCAGCAGCCAAGGAGGTTTTAGCACAGATACGCAGTATTTT,CASSQGGFSTDTQYF
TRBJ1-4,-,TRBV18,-,TGTGCCAGCTCACCACAGGAGTCTAATGAAAAACTGTTTTTT,CASSPQESNEKLFF
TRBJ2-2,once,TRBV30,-,TGTGCCTGGAGTGTACGAGTTGACGGGGAGCTGTTTTTT,CAWSVRVDGELFF
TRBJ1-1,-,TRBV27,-,TGTGCCCGGGGGCCGATGAACACTGAAGCTTTCTTT,CARGPMNTEAFF
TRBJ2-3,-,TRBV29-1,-,TGCAGCGTAATCGGTCGAGTCACAGATACGCAGTATTTT,CSVIGRVTDTQYF
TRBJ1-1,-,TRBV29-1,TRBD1,TGCAGCGTTACCTATCTATCAGGGGGTAACACTGAAGCTTTCTTT,CSVTYLSGGNTEAFF
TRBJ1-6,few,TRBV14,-,TGTGCCAGCAGCCAGCAGAGTTCACCCCTCCACTTT,CASSQQSSPLHF
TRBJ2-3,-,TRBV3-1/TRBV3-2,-,TGCTTCACAGATACGCAGTATTTT,CFTDTQYF
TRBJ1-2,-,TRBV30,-,TGTGCCTGGAGTGTAGGCCCTGGAGGCTACACCTTC,CAWSVGPGGYTF
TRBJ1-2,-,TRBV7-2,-,TGTGCCAGCAGCCGACAGGCCGGTGATGGCTACACCTTC,CASSRQAGDGYTF
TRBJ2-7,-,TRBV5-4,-,TGTGCCAGCAGCTTGGAGGCTAGCGTGAGCTACGAGCAGTACTTC,CASSLEASVSYEQYF
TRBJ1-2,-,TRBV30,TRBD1,TGTGCCTGGAGTGGCCCAGGGGGCGTTTATGGCTACACCTTC,CAWSGPGGVYGYTF
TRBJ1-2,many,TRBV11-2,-,TGTGCCAGCAGCTCAACGTTGCTGAGTGGTAGGAACTATGGCTACACCTTC,CASSSTLLSGRNYGYTF
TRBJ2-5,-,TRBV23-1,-,TGCGCCAGCAGTCGAACTCCAGGGGTGTATCAGGAGCAAGAGACCCAGTACTTC,CASSRTPGVYQEQETQYF
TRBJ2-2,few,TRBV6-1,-,TGTGCCAGCAGTGTTCGGACAGTGAGCACCGGGGAGCTGTTTTTT,CASSVRTVSTGELFF
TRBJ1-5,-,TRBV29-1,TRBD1,TGCAGCGTATTTACAGGGGCAAATCAGCCCCAGCATTTT,CSVFTGANQPQHF
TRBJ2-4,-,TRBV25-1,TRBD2,TGTGCCAGCAGCCCCGGCGGGGGGGATAAAAACATTCAGTACTTC,CASSPGGGDKNIQYF
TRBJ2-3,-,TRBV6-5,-,TGTGCCAGCACACCTACCTGGGGTACGCAGTATTTT,CASTPTWGTQYF
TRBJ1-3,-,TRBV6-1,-,TGTGCCAGCAGTGAAGCCGTTCGAAACACCATATATTTT,CASSEAVRNTIYF
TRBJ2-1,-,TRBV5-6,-,TGTGCCAGCAGCTTGGAGACTATTCGGGCCTACAATGAGCAGTTCTTC,CASSLETIRAYNEQFF
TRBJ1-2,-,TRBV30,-,TGTGCCTGGACCCCGCAACCTAGCGGCTACACCTTC,CAWTPQPSGYTF